This TCR beta chain was captured by sequencing in a study of blood T cells in healthy people across ages. Study-level points and caveats: There were more naive CD4+ cells and higher diversity in long-lived donors than in aged donors. Older age went with lower TCR beta diversity per million T cells, in a roughly linear way.

Sample-barcoded 5' priming and a J-beta primer mix drove a second PCR of about 7 to 12 cycles. Each cDNA molecule was tagged by a template-switch adaptor that had 12 random nucleotides. TCRdb processed the 5' RACE reads anew with MiXCR; each CDR3 protein has one entry. The sample yields some 1,800,000 distinct CDR3 sequences, about two fifths seen once. The length of the CDR3 is 16 residues. V was pared by 6 bases and J by 4 bases, with 12 bases of the junction left unmatched. With respect to this clonotype: Its antigen remains unidentified.

This chain uses TRBV12-3 or TRBV12-4 with TRBJ1-2; 9 nucleotides line up with TRBD1. This sequence was found in a human donor in good health. Material for sequencing was blood. The CDR3 reads CASRPPGTGTLYGYTF. For the CDR3, the DNA is TGTGCCAGCAGACCCCCCGGGACAGGGACCCTCTATGGCTACACCTTC.